The T cell receptor (beta chain) under discussion was sequenced for a study of beta chain features in type 1 diabetes. Study overall: The study examined roughly 110,000,000 sorted cells across all samples.

Using CD45RO/CCR7/CD25/CD127/CD95/CD27, CD4+ naive, central memory, regulatory and stem cell-like memory cells were sorted. Of the isolated RNA, all was reverse transcribed, and so the sequenced material was expressed TCRB transcripts. Using immunoSEQ multiplex PCR, the repertoire was profiled, and TCRdb retains in-frame clones only, with some absent. The sample has 300,000 to 350,000 clones, 12% to 15% seen once. The CDR3 consists of 11 residues. V was pared by 4 bases and J by 4 bases, with 5 bases between. Germline V lookup: CDR1 SGHNT, CDR2 YYREEE (reference sequence). The clonotype originates from a man aged 25 to 40 in good health. The chain couples TRBV5-4 to TRBJ2-5; unclear D gene. Sequencing was carried out using central memory CD4+ T cells from blood. This chain's CDR3 is CASSTLETQYF. CDR3 coding DNA: TGTGCCAGCAGCACGTTAGAGACCCAGTACTTC.